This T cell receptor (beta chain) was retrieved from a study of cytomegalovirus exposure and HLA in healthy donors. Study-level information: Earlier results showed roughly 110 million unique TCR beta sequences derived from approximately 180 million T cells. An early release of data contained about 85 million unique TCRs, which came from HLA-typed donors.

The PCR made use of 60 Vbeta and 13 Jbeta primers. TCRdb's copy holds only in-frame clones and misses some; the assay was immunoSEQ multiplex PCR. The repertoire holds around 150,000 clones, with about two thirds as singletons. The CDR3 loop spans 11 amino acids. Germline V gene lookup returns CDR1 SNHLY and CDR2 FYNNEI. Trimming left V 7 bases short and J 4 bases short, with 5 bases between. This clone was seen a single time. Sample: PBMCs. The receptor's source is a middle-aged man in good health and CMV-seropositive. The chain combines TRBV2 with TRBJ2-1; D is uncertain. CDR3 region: CASTNYNEQFF. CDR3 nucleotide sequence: TGTGCCAGCACCAATTACAATGAGCAGTTCTTC.